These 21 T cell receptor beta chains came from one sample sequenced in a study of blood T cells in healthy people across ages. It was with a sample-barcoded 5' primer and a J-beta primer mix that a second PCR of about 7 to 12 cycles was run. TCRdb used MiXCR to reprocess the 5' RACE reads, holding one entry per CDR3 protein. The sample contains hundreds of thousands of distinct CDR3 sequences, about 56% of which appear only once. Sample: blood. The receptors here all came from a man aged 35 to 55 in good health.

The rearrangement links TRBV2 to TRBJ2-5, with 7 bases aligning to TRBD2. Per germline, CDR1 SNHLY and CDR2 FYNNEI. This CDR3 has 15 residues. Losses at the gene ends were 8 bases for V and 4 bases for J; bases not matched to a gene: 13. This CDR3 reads CASGTSGGLLETQYF. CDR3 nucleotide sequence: TGTGCCAGCGGGACCTCGGGGGGTCTCTTAGAGACCCAGTACTTC.

CDR3 region: CASSKDREVTDTQYF. The CDR3, as DNA: TGTGCCAGCAGCAAGGACAGGGAAGTCACAGATACGCAGTATTTT. The V call is TRBV28, the J call TRBJ2-3, with 8 bases aligning to TRBD1. Germline assignment: CDR1 MDHEN and CDR2 SYDVKM. The CDR3 covers 15 residues. Trimming took 6 bases from V and 2 from J; bases not matched to a gene: 7. The full variable domain, in which reference TRBV28 and TRBJ2-3 provide the parts outside the CDR3, is DVKVTQSSRYLVKRTGEKVFLECVQDMDHENMFWYRQDPGLGLRLIYFSYDVKMKEKGDIPEGYSVSREKKERFSLILESASTNQTSMYLCASSKDREVTDTQYFGPGTRLTVL.

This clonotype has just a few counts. The CDR3 is CASSPRPGGGGKLFF. The CDR3 DNA reads TGTGCCAGCAGCCCAAGACCAGGGGGTGGGGGGAAACTGTTTTTT. The rearrangement links TRBV7-2 to TRBJ1-4; TRBD1 aligns across 7 bases. Germline CDR1 and CDR2: SGHTA and FQGNSA. J gave up 11 bases and V 5 bases, and 14 bases lay outside the gene matches. CDR3 size: 15 residues.

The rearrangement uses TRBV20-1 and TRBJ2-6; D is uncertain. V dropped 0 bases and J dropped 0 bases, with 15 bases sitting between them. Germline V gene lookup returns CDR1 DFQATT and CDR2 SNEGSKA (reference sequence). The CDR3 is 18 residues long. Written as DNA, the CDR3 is TGCAGTGCTAGAGATCGGAAGGGCCTTAGCTCTGGGGCCAACGTCCTGACTTTC. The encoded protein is CSARDRKGLSSGANVLTF.

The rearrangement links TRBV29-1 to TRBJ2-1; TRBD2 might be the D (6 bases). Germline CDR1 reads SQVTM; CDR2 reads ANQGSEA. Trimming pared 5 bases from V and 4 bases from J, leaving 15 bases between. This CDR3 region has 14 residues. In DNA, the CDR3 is TGCAGCGTTATTAGCGGAAAGGGTTACAATGAGCAGTTCTTC. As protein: CSVISGKGYNEQFF.

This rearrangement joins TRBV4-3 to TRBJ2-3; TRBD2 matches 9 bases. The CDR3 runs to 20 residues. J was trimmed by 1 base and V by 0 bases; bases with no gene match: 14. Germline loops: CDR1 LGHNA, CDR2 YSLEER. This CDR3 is CASSQDTGAGGRVGTDTQYF. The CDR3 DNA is TGCGCCAGCAGCCAAGATACTGGAGCGGGAGGACGGGTTGGCACAGATACGCAGTATTTT.

The chain's CDR3 is CSLVGAGSTDTQYF. The CDR3 DNA is TGCAGCTTAGTGGGGGCTGGTAGCACAGATACGCAGTATTTT. V and J are TRBV29-1 and TRBJ2-3, with D possibly being TRBD1 (6 bases). Germline assignment: CDR1 SQVTM and CDR2 ANQGSEA. The V end was cut by 8 bases, the J end by 0 bases, with 15 bases between. The CDR3 extends over 14 amino acids.

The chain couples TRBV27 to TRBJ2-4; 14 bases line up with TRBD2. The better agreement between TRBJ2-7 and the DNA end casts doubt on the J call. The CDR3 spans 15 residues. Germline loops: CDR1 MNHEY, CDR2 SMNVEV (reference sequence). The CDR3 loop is CAAGLAGAEGFEQYF. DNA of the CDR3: TGTGCCGCGGGACTAGCGGGAGCCGAGGGGTTCGAGCAGTACTTC.

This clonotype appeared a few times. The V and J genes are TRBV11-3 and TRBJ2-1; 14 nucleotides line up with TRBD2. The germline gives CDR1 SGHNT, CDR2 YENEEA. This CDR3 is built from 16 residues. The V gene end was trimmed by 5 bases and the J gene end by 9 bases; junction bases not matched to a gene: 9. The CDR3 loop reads CASSPGLAGGSGEQFF. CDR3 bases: TGTGCCAGCAGCCCCGGACTAGCGGGAGGTTCGGGTGAGCAGTTCTTC. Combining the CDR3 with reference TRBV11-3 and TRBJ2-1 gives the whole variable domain EAGVVQSPRYKIIEKKQPVAFWCNPISGHNTLYWYLQNLGQGPELLIRYENEEAVDDSQLPKDRFSAERLKGVDSTLKIQPAELGDSAVYLCASSPGLAGGSGEQFFGPGTRLTVL.

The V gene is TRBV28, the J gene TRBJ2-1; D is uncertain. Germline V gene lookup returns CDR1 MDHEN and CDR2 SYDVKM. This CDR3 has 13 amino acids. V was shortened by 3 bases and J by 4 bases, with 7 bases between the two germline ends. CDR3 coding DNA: TGTGCCAGCAGTTTTGTGAGATACAATGAGCAGTTCTTC. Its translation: CASSFVRYNEQFF.

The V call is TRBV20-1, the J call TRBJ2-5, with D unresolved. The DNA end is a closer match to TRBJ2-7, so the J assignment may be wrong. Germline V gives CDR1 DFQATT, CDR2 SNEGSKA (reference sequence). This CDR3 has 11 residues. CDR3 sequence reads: CSAKIIYEQYF. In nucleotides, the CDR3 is TGCAGTGCTAAAATCATCTACGAGCAGTACTTC.

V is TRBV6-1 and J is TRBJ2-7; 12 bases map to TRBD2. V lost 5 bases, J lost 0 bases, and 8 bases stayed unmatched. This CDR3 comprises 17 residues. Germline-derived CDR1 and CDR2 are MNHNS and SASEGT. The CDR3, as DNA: TGTGCCAGCAGTCCGGGACTAGCGGGTGCGAGCTCCTACGAGCAGTACTTC. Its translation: CASSPGLAGASSYEQYF.

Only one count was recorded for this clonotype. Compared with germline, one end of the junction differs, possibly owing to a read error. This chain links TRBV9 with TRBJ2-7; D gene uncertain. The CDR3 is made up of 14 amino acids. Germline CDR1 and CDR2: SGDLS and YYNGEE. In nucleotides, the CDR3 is TGTGCCAGCAGCGTAAGTTCCTTCAACTACGGGCAGTACTTC. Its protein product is CASSVSSFNYGQYF.

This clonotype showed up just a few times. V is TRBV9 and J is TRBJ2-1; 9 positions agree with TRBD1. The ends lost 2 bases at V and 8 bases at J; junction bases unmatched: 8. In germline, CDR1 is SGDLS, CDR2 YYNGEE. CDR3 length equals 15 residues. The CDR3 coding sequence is TGTGCCAGCAGCGTTCCGGGACAGGGTCGACATGAGCAGTTCTTC. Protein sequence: CASSVPGQGRHEQFF. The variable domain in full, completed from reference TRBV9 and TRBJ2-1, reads DSGVTQTPKHLITATGQRVTLRCSPRSGDLSVYWYQQSLDQGLQFLIQYYNGEERAKGNILERFSAQQFPDLHSELNLSSLELGDSALYFCASSVPGQGRHEQFFGPGTRLTVL.

CDR3 nucleotide sequence: TGCGCCAGCCGGGAAAGCGGGACCTACAATGAGCAGTTCTTC. It specifies CASRESGTYNEQFF. The chain joins TRBV10-2 to TRBJ2-1, with 7 positions matching TRBD2. From germline, CDR1 is WSHSY and CDR2 SAAADI. With V trimmed by 8 bases and J by 2 bases, 6 bases remained unmatched. The length of the CDR3 is 14 residues.

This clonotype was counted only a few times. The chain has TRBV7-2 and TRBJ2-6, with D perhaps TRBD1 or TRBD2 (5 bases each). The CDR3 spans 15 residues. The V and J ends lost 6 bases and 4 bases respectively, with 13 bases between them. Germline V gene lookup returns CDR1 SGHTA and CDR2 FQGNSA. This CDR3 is CASRFPGTGANVLTF. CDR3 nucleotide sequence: TGTGCCAGCAGGTTCCCAGGGACCGGGGCCAACGTCCTGACTTTC.

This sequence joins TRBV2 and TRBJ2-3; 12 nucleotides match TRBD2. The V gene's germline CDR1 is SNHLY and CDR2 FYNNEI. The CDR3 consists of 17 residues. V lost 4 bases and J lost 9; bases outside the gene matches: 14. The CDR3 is CASSGRTSGDRGETQYF. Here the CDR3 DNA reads TGTGCCAGCAGTGGTCGGACTAGCGGGGACCGAGGGGAGACGCAGTATTTT.

The CDR3 reads CASSLHRDRVSYQPQHF. CDR3 nucleotides: TGTGCCAGCAGTTTGCACCGGGACAGGGTTTCATATCAGCCCCAGCATTTT. The V gene is TRBV28, the J gene TRBJ1-5, with TRBD1 identical over 9 bases. CDR3 length: 17 amino acids. The germline V gene encodes CDR1 MDHEN and CDR2 SYDVKM. V lost 3 bases, J lost 5 bases, and 11 bases stayed unmatched.

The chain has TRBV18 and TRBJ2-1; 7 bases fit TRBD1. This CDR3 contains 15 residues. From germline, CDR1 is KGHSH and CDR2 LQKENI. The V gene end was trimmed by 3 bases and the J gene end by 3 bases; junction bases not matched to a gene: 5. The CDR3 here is CASSPPTGLYNEQFF. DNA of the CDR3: TGTGCCAGCTCACCGCCGACAGGGCTCTACAATGAGCAGTTCTTC. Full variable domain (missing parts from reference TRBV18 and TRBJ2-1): NAGVMQNPRHLVRRRGQEARLRCSPMKGHSHVYWYRQLPEEGLKFMVYLQKENIIDESGMPKERFSAEFPKEGPSILRIQQVVRGDSAAYFCASSPPTGLYNEQFFGPGTRLTVL.

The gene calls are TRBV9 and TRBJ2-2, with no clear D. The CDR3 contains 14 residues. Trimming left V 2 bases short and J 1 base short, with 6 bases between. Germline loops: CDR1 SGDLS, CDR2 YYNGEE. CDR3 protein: CASSVVENTGELFF. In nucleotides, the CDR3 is TGTGCCAGCAGCGTCGTCGAGAACACCGGGGAGCTGTTTTTT.

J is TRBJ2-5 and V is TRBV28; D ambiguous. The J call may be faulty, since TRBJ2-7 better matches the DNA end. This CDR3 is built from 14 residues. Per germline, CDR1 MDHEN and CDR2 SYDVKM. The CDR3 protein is CASSARTSRGEQYF. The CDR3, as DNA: TGTGCCAGCAGTGCTCGGACGTCTAGAGGCGAGCAGTACTTC.